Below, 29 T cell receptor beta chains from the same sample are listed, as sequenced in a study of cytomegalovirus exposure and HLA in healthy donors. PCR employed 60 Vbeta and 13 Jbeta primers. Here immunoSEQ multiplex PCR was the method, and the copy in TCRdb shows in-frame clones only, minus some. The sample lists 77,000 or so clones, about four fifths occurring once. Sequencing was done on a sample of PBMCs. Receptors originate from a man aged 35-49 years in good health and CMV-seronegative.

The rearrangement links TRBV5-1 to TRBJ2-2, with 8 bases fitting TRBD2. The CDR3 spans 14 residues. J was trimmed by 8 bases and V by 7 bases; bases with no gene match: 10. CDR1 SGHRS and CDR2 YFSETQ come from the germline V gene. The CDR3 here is CASRPSGPRGELFF. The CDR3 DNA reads TGCGCCAGCCGGCCTAGCGGGCCACGGGGGGAGCTGTTTTTT.

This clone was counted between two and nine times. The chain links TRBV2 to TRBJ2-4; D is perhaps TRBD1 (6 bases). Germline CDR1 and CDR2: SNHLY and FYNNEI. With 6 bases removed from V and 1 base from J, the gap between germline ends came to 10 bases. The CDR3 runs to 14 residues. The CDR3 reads CASSNDRAKNIQYF. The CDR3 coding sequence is TGTGCCAGCAGCAACGACAGGGCCAAAAACATTCAGTACTTC.

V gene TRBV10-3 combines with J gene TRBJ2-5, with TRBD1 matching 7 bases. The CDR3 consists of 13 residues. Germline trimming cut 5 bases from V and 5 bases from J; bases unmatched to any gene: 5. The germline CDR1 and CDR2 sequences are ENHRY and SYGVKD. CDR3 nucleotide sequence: TGTGCCATCAGTACGACAGGGCGTGAGACCCAGTACTTC. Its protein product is CAISTTGRETQYF.

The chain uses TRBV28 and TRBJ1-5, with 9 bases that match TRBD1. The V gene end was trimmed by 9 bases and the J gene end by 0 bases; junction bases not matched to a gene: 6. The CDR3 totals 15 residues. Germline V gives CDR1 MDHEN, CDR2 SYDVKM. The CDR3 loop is CASSGQGFSNQPQHF. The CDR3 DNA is TGTGCCAGTTCGGGACAGGGCTTTAGCAATCAGCCCCAGCATTTT.

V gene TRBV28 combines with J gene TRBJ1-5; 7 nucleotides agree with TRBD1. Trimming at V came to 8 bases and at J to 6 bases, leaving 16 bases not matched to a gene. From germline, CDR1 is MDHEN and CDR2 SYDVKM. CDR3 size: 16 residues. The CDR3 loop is CASAPGTVTVGQPQHF. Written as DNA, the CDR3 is TGTGCCAGCGCTCCCGGGACAGTGACGGTCGGTCAGCCCCAGCATTTT.

In nucleotides, the CDR3 is TGTGCCAGCAGTGAAATTCCTAGCGGGAGGGTGGGCGATACGCAGTATTTT. Its protein product is CASSEIPSGRVGDTQYF. The gene calls are TRBV6-1 and TRBJ2-3, with TRBD2 identical over 12 bases. Per the germline V gene, CDR1 is MNHNS and CDR2 is SASEGT. V dropped 2 bases and J dropped 6; count of bases not matched to a gene: 9. CDR3 length: 17 amino acids.

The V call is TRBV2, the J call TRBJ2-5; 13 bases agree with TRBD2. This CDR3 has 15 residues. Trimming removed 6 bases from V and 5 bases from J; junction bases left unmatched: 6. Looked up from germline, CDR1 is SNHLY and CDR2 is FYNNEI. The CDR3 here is CASSGLAGVRETQYF. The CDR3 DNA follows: TGTGCCAGCAGCGGACTAGCGGGAGTTCGGGAGACCCAGTACTTC.

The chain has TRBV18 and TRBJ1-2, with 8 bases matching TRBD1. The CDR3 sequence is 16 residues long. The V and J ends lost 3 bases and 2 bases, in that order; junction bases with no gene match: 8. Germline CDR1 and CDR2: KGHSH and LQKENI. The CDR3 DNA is TGTGCCAGCTCACCCGGGACAGGTCGAAGCAACTATGGCTACACCTTC. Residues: CASSPGTGRSNYGYTF.

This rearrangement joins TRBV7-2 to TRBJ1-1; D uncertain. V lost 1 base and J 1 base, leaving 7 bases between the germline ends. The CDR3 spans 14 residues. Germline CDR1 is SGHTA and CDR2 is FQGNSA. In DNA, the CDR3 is TGTGCCAGCAGCTTAGTGAGGCAGAACACTGAAGCTTTCTTT. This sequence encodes CASSLVRQNTEAFF.

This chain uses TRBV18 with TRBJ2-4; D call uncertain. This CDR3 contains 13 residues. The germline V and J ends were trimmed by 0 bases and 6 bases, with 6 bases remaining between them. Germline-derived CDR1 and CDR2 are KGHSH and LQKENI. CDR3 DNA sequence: TGTGCCAGCTCACCACCAGGAGTAAACATTCAGTACTTC. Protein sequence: CASSPPGVNIQYF.

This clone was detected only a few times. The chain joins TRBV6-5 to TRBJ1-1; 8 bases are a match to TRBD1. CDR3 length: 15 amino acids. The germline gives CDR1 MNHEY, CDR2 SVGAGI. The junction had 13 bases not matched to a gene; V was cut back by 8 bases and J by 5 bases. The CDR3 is CASLREPGGVTEAFF. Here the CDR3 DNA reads TGTGCCAGCCTCAGGGAGCCAGGGGGCGTTACTGAAGCTTTCTTT.

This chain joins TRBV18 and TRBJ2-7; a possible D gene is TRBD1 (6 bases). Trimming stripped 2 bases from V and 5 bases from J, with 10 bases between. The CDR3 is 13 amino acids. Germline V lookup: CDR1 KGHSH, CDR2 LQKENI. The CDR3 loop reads CASSPGGQNEQYF. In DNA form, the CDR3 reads TGTGCCAGCTCACCAGGTGGACAGAACGAGCAGTACTTC.

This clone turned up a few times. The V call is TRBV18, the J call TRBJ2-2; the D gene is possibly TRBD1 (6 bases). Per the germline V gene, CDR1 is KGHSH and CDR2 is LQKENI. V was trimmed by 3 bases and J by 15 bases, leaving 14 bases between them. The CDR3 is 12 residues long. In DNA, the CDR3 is TGTGCCAGCTCACCGCCAGACAGGAGGATGTTTTTT. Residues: CASSPPDRRMFF.

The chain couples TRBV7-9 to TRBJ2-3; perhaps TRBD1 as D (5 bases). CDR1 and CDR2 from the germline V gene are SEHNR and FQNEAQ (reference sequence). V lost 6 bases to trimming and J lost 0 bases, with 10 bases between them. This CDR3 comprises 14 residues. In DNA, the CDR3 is TGTGCCAGCAGAGGACCAGGGAGCACAGATACGCAGTATTTT. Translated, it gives CASRGPGSTDTQYF. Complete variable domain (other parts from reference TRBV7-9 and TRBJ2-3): DTGVSQNPRHKITKRGQNVTFRCDPISEHNRLYWYRQTLGQGPEFLTYFQNEAQLEKSRLLSDRFSAERPKGSFSTLEIQRTEQGDSAMYLCASRGPGSTDTQYFGPGTRLTVL.

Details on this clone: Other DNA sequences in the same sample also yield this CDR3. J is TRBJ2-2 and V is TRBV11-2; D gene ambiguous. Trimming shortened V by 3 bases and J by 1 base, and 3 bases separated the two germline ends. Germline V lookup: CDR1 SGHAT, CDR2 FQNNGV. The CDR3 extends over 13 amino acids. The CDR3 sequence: CASSLRNTGELFF. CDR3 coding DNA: TGTGCCAGCAGCTTGAGGAACACCGGGGAGCTGTTTTTT.

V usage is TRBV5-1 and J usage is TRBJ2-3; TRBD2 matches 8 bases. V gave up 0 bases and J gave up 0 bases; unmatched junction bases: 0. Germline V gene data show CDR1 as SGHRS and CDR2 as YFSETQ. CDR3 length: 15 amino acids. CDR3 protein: CASSLASGSTDTQYF. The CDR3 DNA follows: TGCGCCAGCAGCTTGGCTAGCGGGAGCACAGATACGCAGTATTTT.

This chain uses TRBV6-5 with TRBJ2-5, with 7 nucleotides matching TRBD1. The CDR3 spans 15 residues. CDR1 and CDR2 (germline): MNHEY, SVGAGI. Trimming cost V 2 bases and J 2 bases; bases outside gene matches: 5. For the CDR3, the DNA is TGTGCCAGCAGTTACACGTCAGGGGGACAAGAGACCCAGTACTTC. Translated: CASSYTSGGQETQYF.

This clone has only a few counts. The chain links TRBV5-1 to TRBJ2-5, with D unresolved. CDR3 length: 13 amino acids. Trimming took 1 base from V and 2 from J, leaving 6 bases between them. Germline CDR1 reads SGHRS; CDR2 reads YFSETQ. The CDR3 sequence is CASSLTKQETQYF. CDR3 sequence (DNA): TGCGCCAGCAGCTTGACAAAACAAGAGACCCAGTACTTC. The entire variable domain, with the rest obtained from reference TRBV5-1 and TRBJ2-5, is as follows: KAGVTQTPRYLIKTRGQQVTLSCSPISGHRSVSWYQQTPGQGLQFLFEYFSETQRNKGNFPGRFSGRQFSNSRSEMNVSTLELGDSALYLCASSLTKQETQYFGPGTRLLVL.

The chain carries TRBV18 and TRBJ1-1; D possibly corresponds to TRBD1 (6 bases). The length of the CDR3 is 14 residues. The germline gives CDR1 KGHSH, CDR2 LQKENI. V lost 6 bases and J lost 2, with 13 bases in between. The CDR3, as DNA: TGTGCCAGCTCCCAAGCGGGGACAAACACTGAAGCTTTCTTT. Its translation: CASSQAGTNTEAFF.

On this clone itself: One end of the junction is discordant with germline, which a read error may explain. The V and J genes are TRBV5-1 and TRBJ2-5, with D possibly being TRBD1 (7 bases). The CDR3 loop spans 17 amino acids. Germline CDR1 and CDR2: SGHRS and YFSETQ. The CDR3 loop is CASSFGQAQGGQGTQYF. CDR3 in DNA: TGCGCCAGCAGCTTTGGCCAGGCCCAGGGGGGACAAGGGACCCAGTACTTC.

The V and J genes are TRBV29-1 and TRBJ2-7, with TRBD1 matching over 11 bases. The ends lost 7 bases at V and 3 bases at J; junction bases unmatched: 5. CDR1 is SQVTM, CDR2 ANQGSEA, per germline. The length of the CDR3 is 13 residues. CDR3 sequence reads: CSAAGTGGYEQYF. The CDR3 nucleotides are TGCAGCGCAGCCGGGACAGGGGGCTACGAGCAGTACTTC.

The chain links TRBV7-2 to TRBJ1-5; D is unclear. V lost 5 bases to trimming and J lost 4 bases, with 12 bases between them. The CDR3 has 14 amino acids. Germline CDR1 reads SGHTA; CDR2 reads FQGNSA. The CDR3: CASSPQLGNQPQHF. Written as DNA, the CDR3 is TGTGCCAGCAGCCCTCAACTAGGGAATCAGCCCCAGCATTTT.

Written as DNA, the CDR3 is TGTGCCAGCAGCCCCGGGACAGGGACCTACAATGAGCAGTTCTTC. It codes for CASSPGTGTYNEQFF. V is TRBV11-2 and J is TRBJ2-1; 9 bases line up with TRBD1. After removal of 5 bases from V and 2 bases from J, the junction contained 4 bases not matched to a gene. Looked up from germline, CDR1 is SGHAT and CDR2 is FQNNGV. CDR3 size: 15 residues.

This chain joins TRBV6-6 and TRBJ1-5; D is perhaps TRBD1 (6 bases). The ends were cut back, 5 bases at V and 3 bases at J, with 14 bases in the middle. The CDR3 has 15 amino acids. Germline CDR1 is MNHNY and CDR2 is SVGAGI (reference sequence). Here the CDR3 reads CASSPLQGYNQPQHF. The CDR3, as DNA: TGTGCCAGCAGTCCTCTACAGGGTTACAATCAGCCCCAGCATTTT.

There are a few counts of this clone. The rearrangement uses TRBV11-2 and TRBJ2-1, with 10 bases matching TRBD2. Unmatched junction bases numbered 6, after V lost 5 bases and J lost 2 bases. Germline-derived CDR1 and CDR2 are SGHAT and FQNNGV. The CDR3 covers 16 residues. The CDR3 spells CASSLTGTSAYNEQFF. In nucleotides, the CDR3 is TGTGCCAGCAGCCTCACCGGGACTAGCGCCTACAATGAGCAGTTCTTC.

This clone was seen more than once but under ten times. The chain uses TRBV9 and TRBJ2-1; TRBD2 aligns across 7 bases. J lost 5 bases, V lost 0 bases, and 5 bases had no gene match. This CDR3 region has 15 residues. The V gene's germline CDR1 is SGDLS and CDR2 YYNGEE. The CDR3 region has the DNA TGTGCCAGCAGCGTAGGCGGGAGCGGGAACAATGAGCAGTTCTTC. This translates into CASSVGGSGNNEQFF.

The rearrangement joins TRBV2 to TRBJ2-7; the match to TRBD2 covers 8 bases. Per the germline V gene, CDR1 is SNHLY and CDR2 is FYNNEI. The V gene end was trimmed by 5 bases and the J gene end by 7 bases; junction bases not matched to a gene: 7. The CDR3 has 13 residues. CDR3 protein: CASSRGGPGEQYF. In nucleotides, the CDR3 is TGTGCCAGCAGTCGCGGGGGGCCGGGGGAGCAGTACTTC.

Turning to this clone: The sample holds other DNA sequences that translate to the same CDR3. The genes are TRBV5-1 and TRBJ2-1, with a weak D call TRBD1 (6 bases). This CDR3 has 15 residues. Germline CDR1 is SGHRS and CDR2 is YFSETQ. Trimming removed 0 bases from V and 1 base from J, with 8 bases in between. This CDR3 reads CASSLGGQSYNEQFF. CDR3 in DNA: TGCGCCAGCAGCTTGGGGGGGCAGTCCTACAATGAGCAGTTCTTC.

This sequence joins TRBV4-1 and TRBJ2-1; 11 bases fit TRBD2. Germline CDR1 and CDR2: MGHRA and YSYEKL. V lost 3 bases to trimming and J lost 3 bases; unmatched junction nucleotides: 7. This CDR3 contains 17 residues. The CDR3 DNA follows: TGCGCCAGCAGCCAGACCCCCGGGACTAGCGGCTACAATGAGCAGTTCTTC. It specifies CASSQTPGTSGYNEQFF.